Below are 32 T cell receptor beta chains sequenced from a single sample in a study of blood T cells in healthy people across ages. The authors ran a second PCR of roughly 7 to 11 cycles using a sample-barcoded 5' primer and a J-beta primer mix. MiXCR was run by TCRdb on the 5' RACE reads, yielding one entry per CDR3 protein. The table includes 1.5 million to 2 million distinct CDR3 sequences, less than 50% detected once. The sequencing input was blood. Every receptor here comes from a woman between 40 and 50 years old in good health.

J is TRBJ2-7 and V is TRBV6-1, with a possible D match to TRBD1 (5 bases). Trimming took 3 bases from V and 1 from J, leaving 10 bases between them. This CDR3 contains 14 residues. Germline loops: CDR1 MNHNS, CDR2 SASEGT. Here the CDR3 reads CASSDKQGSYEQYF. The DNA for the CDR3 is TGTGCCAGCAGTGACAAGCAGGGTTCCTACGAGCAGTACTTC.

V is TRBV4-2 and J is TRBJ2-3, with D possibly matching TRBD2 (6 bases). CDR3 length: 15 residues. V gave up 1 base and J gave up 4 bases, with 12 bases separating them. CDR1 LGHNA and CDR2 YNFKEQ come from the germline V gene. The CDR3 sequence is CASSQAGLSPDTQYF. The DNA of the CDR3 is TGTGCCAGCAGCCAAGCGGGACTGTCACCAGATACGCAGTATTTT.

The chain combines TRBV2 with TRBJ2-1; 7 nucleotides match TRBD1. The V and J ends lost 8 bases and 4 bases, in that order; junction bases with no gene match: 5. The CDR3 sequence is 13 residues long. Germline V gene sequence: CDR1 SNHLY, CDR2 FYNNEI. The CDR3 here is CASAGTVYNEQFF. The CDR3 nucleotides read TGTGCCAGCGCCGGGACAGTATACAATGAGCAGTTCTTC.

The chain uses TRBV2 and TRBJ1-1, with D unresolved. The germline V and J ends were trimmed by 7 bases and 2 bases, with 11 bases remaining between them. This CDR3 contains 13 residues. Germline lookup yields CDR1 SNHLY and CDR2 FYNNEI. CDR3 sequence (DNA): TGTGCCAGCACTCCTTACCTCAACACTGAAGCTTTCTTT. Protein product: CASTPYLNTEAFF.

The chain couples TRBV12-3 or TRBV12-4 to TRBJ2-1; 10 bases align to TRBD2. This CDR3 spans 16 amino acids. J lost 0 bases, V lost 4 bases, and 3 bases had no gene match. The CDR3 here is CASSSLAGDSYNEQFF. In nucleotides, the CDR3 is TGTGCCAGCAGTTCCCTAGCGGGAGACTCCTACAATGAGCAGTTCTTC.

This chain links TRBV27 with TRBJ2-7; TRBD1 might be the D (6 bases). Germline V gives CDR1 MNHEY, CDR2 SMNVEV (reference sequence). The CDR3 length is 15 residues. Deletions cut 2 bases from V and 10 bases from J, with 21 bases between. The CDR3: CASSLNRAMGESQYF. DNA of the CDR3: TGTGCCAGCAGTTTAAACAGGGCGATGGGGGAGTCCCAGTACTTC.

This clonotype was detected many times. The V call is TRBV12-3 or TRBV12-4, the J call TRBJ2-1; unclear D gene. The CDR3 totals 10 residues. V gave up 2 bases and J gave up 10 bases, with 3 bases separating them. CDR3 DNA sequence: TGTGCCAGCAGTTTAAGGGAGCAGTTCTTC. It encodes CASSLREQFF.

The rearrangement joins TRBV29-1 to TRBJ1-4, with 7 bases lining up with TRBD1. The CDR3 is made up of 12 amino acids. After removal of 7 bases from V and 8 bases from J, the junction contained 7 bases not matched to a gene. CDR1 is SQVTM, CDR2 ANQGSEA, per germline. Here the CDR3 reads CSGMGQSEKLFF. The CDR3 DNA is TGCAGCGGGATGGGACAGTCGGAAAAACTGTTTTTT.

The rearrangement uses TRBV20-1 and TRBJ2-7, with 11 positions matching TRBD1. Trimming at V came to 6 bases and at J to 5 bases, leaving 6 bases not matched to a gene. This CDR3 is built from 13 residues. In germline, CDR1 is DFQATT, CDR2 SNEGSKA (reference sequence). CDR3 bases: TGCAGTGCGCACCGGGACAGGGGGAACGAGCAGTACTTC. Translating gives CSAHRDRGNEQYF.

In its sample, this clonotype was seen a few times. The V call is TRBV12-3 or TRBV12-4, the J call TRBJ1-4; unclear D gene. The CDR3 sequence is 14 residues long. Trimming cost V 3 bases and J 8 bases, with 13 bases left between them. The CDR3 here is CASSFLARREKLFF. CDR3 nucleotide sequence: TGTGCCAGCAGTTTTTTAGCCAGAAGAGAAAAACTGTTTTTT.

The chain carries TRBV12-3 or TRBV12-4 and TRBJ2-1; 11 bases are shared with TRBD2. The CDR3 loop spans 16 amino acids. J was trimmed by 0 bases and V by 6 bases; bases with no gene match: 4. CDR3 amino acids: CASRGTSGNSYNEQFF. The DNA for the CDR3 is TGTGCCAGCAGGGGGACTAGCGGAAACTCCTACAATGAGCAGTTCTTC.

There are a few counts of this clonotype. This sequence joins TRBV4-1 and TRBJ1-2, with 10 bases aligning to TRBD1. Germline trimming cut 5 bases from V and 7 bases from J; bases unmatched to any gene: 7. Looked up from germline, CDR1 is MGHRA and CDR2 is YSYEKL. There are 14 residues in the CDR3. CDR3 in DNA: TGCGCCAGCAGCTTTGGACAGGGGGGTAGTGGCTACACCTTC. It codes for CASSFGQGGSGYTF.

The CDR3: CASSLAETSGGPLGFF. The CDR3 DNA reads TGTGCCAGCAGCTTAGCGGAGACTAGCGGGGGACCCTTGGGGTTCTTC. V and J are TRBV7-9 and TRBJ2-1, with 12 bases identical to TRBD2. Germline assignment: CDR1 SEHNR and CDR2 FQNEAQ (reference sequence). The CDR3 contains 16 residues. V was clipped by 0 bases and J by 15 bases; unmatched bases: 12.

The rearrangement links TRBV6-5 to TRBJ2-7; D is perhaps TRBD2 (6 bases). The CDR3 loop spans 10 amino acids. Trimming cost V 8 bases and J 5 bases, with 7 bases left between them. The germline V gene has CDR1 MNHEY and CDR2 SVGAGI. The CDR3 DNA reads as TGTGCCAGCCCGGGGGACGAGCAGTACTTC. Translated: CASPGDEQYF.

On this clonotype: One junction end does not reproduce the germline sequence, and a read error may be involved. This rearrangement joins TRBV7-2 to TRBJ2-7, with D maybe TRBD1 (6 bases). Germline values: CDR1 SGHTA, CDR2 FQGNSA. This CDR3 region has 14 residues. Written as DNA, the CDR3 is TGTGCCAGCAACTTACAGGGTTCCTCCTACGAGCAGTACTTC. Translation: CASNLQGSSYEQYF.

The chain combines TRBV12-3 or TRBV12-4 with TRBJ1-1, with D possibly matching TRBD1 (6 bases). The CDR3 runs to 15 residues. Trimming cost V 5 bases and J 5 bases, with 18 bases left between them. CDR3 region: CASSLHRASGTEAFF. Here the CDR3 DNA reads TGTGCCAGCAGTCTCCACAGGGCCTCGGGAACTGAAGCTTTCTTT.

As to this clonotype: At one boundary the junction diverges from the germline segment, which might be a read error. The chain carries TRBV20-1 and TRBJ2-5; no clear D. The end of the DNA fits TRBJ2-7 better, so the J call may be wrong. There are 10 residues in the CDR3. From germline, CDR1 is DFQATT and CDR2 SNEGSKA (reference sequence). The CDR3 DNA reads TGCAGTGATAGAACCGACGAGCAGTACTTC. This encodes CSDRTDEQYF.

The V call is TRBV20-1, the J call TRBJ1-1; D not resolved. Between the trimmed V and J ends, which lost 1 base and 0 bases, there was a span of 9 bases. The CDR3 has 14 amino acids. Germline-derived CDR1 and CDR2 are DFQATT and SNEGSKA (reference sequence). The CDR3, as DNA: TGCAGTGCTAGAGTATCGCAGTTGAACACTGAAGCTTTCTTT. Encoded protein: CSARVSQLNTEAFF.

This clonotype was counted a few times. The rearrangement links TRBV29-1 to TRBJ2-5, with a weak D call TRBD1 (6 bases). Germline V gene lookup returns CDR1 SQVTM and CDR2 ANQGSEA. This CDR3 has 13 residues. The ends were cut back, 3 bases at V and 5 bases at J, with 13 bases in the middle. CDR3 bases: TGCAGCGTTGATGGCAGGGGTGGGGAGACCCAGTACTTC. It specifies CSVDGRGGETQYF.

This chain joins TRBV21-1 and TRBJ2-3; no DNA check was done on the table's D call, TRBD2. TRBV21-1 is described as a pseudogene. The CDR3 extends over 13 amino acids. CDR3 in DNA: TGTGCCGACCGGACTAGCGGCGCAGATACGCAGTATTTT. This gives the protein CADRTSGADTQYF.

This chain uses TRBV12-3 or TRBV12-4 with TRBJ2-1, with 13 bases aligning to TRBD2. This CDR3 is built from 16 residues. V gave up 5 bases and J gave up 5 bases; unmatched junction bases: 6. CDR3 coding DNA: TGTGCCAGCAGTCCAGGACTAGCGGGGGCCAACAATGAGCAGTTCTTC. The encoded protein is CASSPGLAGANNEQFF.

This clonotype was recorded a few times. The CDR3 here is CASSYHRIQTEQYF. In DNA form, the CDR3 reads TGTGCCAGCAGTTATCATCGTATCCAGACGGAGCAGTACTTC. J is TRBJ2-7 and V is TRBV6-2 or TRBV6-3, with D uncertain. V lost 3 bases and J 7 bases, leaving 16 bases between the germline ends. The CDR3 spans 14 residues. Looked up from germline, CDR1 is MNHEY and CDR2 is SVGEGT.

The chain has TRBV4-3 and TRBJ2-6; 7 positions match TRBD1. In germline, CDR1 is LGHNA, CDR2 YSLEER. The V and J ends lost 4 bases and 2 bases, in that order; junction bases with no gene match: 8. The CDR3 covers 17 residues. The CDR3 DNA reads TGCGCCAGCAGCCCCAGATACAGGGGAACTGGGGCCAACGTCCTGACTTTC. Its protein product is CASSPRYRGTGANVLTF.

V and J are TRBV6-1 and TRBJ1-2; D not resolved. The CDR3 is 13 amino acids. Trimming shortened V by 2 bases and J by 0 bases, and 4 bases separated the two germline ends. CDR1 is MNHNS and CDR2 is SASEGT in the germline V gene. The CDR3 region is CASSEQANYGYTF. Here the CDR3 DNA reads TGTGCCAGCAGTGAACAGGCTAACTATGGCTACACCTTC.

Only one count was recorded for this clonotype. The chain has TRBV6-5 and TRBJ1-5, with D perhaps matching TRBD1 (6 bases). CDR1 MNHEY and CDR2 SVGAGI come from the germline V gene. This CDR3 has 19 amino acids. Trimming stripped 4 bases from V and 0 bases from J, with 22 bases between. CDR3 sequence (DNA): TGTGCCAGCAGTTCCAAGGGGATCCCGACAGGTCTTAGCAATCAGCCCCAGCATTTT. It translates to CASSSKGIPTGLSNQPQHF.

This chain links TRBV20-1 with TRBJ2-5; 11 positions match TRBD1. This CDR3 region has 15 residues. V lost 2 bases and J lost 3; bases outside the gene matches: 5. Germline-derived CDR1 and CDR2 are DFQATT and SNEGSKA (reference sequence). CDR3 bases: TGCAGTGCTAGATCGGACAGGGGGCGAAAAGAGACCCAGTACTTC. Translating gives CSARSDRGRKETQYF.

V and J are TRBV28 and TRBJ2-3; D may correspond to TRBD1 or TRBD2 (5 bases each). CDR1 and CDR2 (germline): MDHEN, SYDVKM. V dropped 2 bases and J dropped 7 bases, with 16 bases sitting between them. CDR3 length equals 15 residues. The CDR3 is CASSLRLPGANTQYF. In DNA, the CDR3 is TGTGCCAGCAGTTTAAGACTTCCCGGGGCGAATACGCAGTATTTT.

This clonotype has only a few counts. V usage is TRBV29-1 and J usage is TRBJ2-7, with D perhaps TRBD1 (6 bases). Between the trimmed V and J ends, which lost 4 bases and 5 bases, there was a span of 12 bases. Germline CDR1 and CDR2: SQVTM and ANQGSEA. This CDR3 has 12 residues. The CDR3 DNA reads as TGCAGCGTTGTCTTCCAGGGGAACGAGCAGTACTTC. Its translation: CSVVFQGNEQYF.

J is TRBJ1-6 and V is TRBV20-1; maybe TRBD1 (5 bases). The ends were cut back, 6 bases at V and 6 bases at J, with 18 bases in the middle. The CDR3 is made up of 15 amino acids. Germline CDR1 DFQATT, CDR2 SNEGSKA (reference sequence). CDR3 DNA: TGCAGTGCCAAAAGGGACTTCGGAATTAATTCACCCCTCCACTTT. This gives the protein CSAKRDFGINSPLHF.

The chain couples TRBV7-2 to TRBJ2-5, with D tentatively TRBD1 (5 bases). V was pared by 8 bases and J by 7 bases, with 14 bases between. CDR3 length: 12 amino acids. Germline CDR1 SGHTA, CDR2 FQGNSA. As DNA, the CDR3 is TGTGCCAGCGCCAGGGCCGGTGGGACCCAGTACTTC. Encoded protein: CASARAGGTQYF.

J is TRBJ2-3 and V is TRBV20-1; a possible D gene is TRBD2 (6 bases). This CDR3 is 14 amino acids long. V lost 0 bases and J lost 3, with 10 bases in between. Germline V gene sequence: CDR1 DFQATT, CDR2 SNEGSKA (reference sequence). The CDR3 DNA follows: TGCAGTGCTAGAGATCTCCTAGCGACAGATACGCAGTATTTT. Protein: CSARDLLATDTQYF.

This sequence joins TRBV12-3 or TRBV12-4 and TRBJ1-4; 8 bases align to TRBD1. The CDR3 runs to 13 residues. The V and J ends lost 11 bases and 6 bases, in that order; junction bases with no gene match: 8. The CDR3 is CACGRGLYEKLFF. The CDR3 coding sequence is TGTGCCTGCGGCAGGGGGCTTTATGAAAAACTGTTTTTT.